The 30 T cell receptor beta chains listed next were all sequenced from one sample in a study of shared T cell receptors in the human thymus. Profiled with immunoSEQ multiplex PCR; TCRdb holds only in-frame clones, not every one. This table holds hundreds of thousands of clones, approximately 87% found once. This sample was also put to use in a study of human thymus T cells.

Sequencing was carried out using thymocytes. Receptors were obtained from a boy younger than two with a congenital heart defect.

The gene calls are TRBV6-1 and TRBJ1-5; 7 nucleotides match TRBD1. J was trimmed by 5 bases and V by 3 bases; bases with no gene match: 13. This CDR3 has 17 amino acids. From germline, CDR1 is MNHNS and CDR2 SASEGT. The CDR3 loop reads CASSDESKGQEDQPQHF. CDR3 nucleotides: TGTGCCAGCAGTGACGAAAGCAAAGGACAGGAGGATCAGCCCCAGCATTTT.

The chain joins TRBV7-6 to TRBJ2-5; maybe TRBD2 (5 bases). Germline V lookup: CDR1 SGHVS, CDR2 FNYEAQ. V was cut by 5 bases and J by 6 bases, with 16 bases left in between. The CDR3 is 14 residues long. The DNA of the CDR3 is TGTGCCAGCAGCCCCGAGCGACTACGACAGACCCAGTACTTC. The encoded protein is CASSPERLRQTQYF.

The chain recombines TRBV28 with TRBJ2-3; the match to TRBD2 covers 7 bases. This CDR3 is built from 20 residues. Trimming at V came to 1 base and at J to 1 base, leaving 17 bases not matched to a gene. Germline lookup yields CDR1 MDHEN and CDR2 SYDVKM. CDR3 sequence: CASSLYVPPGNGGGTDTQYF. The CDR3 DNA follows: TGTGCCAGCAGTTTATATGTTCCCCCCGGGAATGGGGGGGGCACAGATACGCAGTATTTT. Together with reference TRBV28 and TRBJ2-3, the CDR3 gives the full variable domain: DVKVTQSSRYLVKRTGEKVFLECVQDMDHENMFWYRQDPGLGLRLIYFSYDVKMKEKGDIPEGYSVSREKKERFSLILESASTNQTSMYLCASSLYVPPGNGGGTDTQYFGPGTRLTVL.

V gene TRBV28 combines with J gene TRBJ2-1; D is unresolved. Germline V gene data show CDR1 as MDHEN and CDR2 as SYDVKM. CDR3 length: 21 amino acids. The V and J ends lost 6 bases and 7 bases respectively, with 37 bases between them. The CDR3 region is CASSLNYLNPDFEVSRNEQFF. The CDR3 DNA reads TGTGCCAGCAGCCTGAACTACTTAAATCCAGACTTTGAGGTGTCTAGGAATGAGCAGTTCTTC.

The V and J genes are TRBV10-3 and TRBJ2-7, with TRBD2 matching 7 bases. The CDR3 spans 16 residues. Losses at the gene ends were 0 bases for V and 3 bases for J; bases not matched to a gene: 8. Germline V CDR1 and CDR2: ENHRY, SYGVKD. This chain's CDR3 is CAISESNEGGVYEQYF. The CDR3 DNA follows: TGTGCCATCAGTGAGTCGAACGAGGGAGGGGTCTACGAGCAGTACTTC.

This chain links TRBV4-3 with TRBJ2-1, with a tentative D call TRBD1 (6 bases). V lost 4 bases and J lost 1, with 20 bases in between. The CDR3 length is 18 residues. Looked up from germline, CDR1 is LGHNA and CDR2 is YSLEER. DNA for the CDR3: TGCGCCAGCAGCCGAGACCGCACAGGGACCCCTTCCTACAATGAGCAGTTCTTC. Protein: CASSRDRTGTPSYNEQFF.

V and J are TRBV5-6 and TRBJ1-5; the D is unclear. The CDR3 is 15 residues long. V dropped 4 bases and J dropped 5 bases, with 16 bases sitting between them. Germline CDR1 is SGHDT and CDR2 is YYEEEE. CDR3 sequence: CASSLGLDADQPQHF. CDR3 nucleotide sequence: TGTGCCAGCAGCCTTGGACTTGACGCTGATCAGCCCCAGCATTTT.

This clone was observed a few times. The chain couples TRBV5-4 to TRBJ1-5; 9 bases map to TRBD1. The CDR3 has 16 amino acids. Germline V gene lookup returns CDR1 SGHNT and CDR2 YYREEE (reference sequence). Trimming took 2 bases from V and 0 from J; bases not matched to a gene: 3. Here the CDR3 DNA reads TGTGCCAGCAGCTTCACAGGGGGCGATAGCAATCAGCCCCAGCATTTT. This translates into CASSFTGGDSNQPQHF.

This CDR3 reads CASSQVRTQPDEQFF. The CDR3 coding sequence is TGCGCCAGCAGCCAGGTTCGGACACAGCCAGATGAGCAGTTCTTC. The chain uses TRBV4-1 and TRBJ2-1; D perhaps matches TRBD1 (5 bases). V shed 3 bases and J shed 8 bases, with 17 bases lying between them. CDR1 MGHRA and CDR2 YSYEKL come from the germline V gene. The CDR3 length is 15 residues.

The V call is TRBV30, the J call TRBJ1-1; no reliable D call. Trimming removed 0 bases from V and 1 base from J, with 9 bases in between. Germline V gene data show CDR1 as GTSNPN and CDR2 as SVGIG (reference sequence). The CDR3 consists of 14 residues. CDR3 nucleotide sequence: TGTGCCTGGAGTGTACCCCACTCGAACACTGAAGCTTTCTTT. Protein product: CAWSVPHSNTEAFF.

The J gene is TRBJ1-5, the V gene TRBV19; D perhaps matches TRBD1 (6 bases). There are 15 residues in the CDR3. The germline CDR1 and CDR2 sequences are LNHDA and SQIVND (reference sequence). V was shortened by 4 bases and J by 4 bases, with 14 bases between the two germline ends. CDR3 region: CASSSRTVPNQPQHF. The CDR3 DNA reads TGTGCCAGTAGTAGTAGGACAGTGCCTAATCAGCCCCAGCATTTT.

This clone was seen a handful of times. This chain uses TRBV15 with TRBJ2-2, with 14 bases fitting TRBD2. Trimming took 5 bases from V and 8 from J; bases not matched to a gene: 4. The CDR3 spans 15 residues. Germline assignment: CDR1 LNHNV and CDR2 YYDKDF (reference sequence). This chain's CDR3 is CATSRGLAGVGELFF. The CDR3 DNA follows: TGTGCCACCAGCCGGGGACTAGCGGGAGTAGGGGAGCTGTTTTTT.

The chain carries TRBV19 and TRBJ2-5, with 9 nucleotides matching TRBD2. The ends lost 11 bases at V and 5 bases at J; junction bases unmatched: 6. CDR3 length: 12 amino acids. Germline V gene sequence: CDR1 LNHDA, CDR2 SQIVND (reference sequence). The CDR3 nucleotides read TGTGCCGGGACTAGCATTCGGGAGACCCAGTACTTC. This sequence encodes CAGTSIRETQYF.

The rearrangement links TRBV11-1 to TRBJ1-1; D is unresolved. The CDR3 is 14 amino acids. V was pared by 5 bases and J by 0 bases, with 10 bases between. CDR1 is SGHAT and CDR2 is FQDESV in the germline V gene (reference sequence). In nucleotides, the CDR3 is TGTGCCAGCAGCCTGGGCAGTTTGAACACTGAAGCTTTCTTT. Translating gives CASSLGSLNTEAFF.

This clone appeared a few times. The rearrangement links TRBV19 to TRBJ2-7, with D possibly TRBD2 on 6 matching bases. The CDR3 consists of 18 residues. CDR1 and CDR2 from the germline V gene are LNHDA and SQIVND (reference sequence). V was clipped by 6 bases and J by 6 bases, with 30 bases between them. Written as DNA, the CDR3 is TGTGCCAGTAGCCCTCGCGTTCTCGGGGGAGAGGGAAGTGGCGAGCAGTACTTC. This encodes CASSPRVLGGEGSGEQYF.

CDR3 sequence: CAVRGTREETQYF. CDR3 DNA: TGTGCCGTACGGGGGACTAGGGAAGAGACCCAGTACTTC. The genes are TRBV27 and TRBJ2-5; 8 nucleotides match TRBD2. J was trimmed by 3 bases and V by 11 bases; bases with no gene match: 8. Germline assignment: CDR1 MNHEY and CDR2 SMNVEV (reference sequence). The CDR3 consists of 13 residues.

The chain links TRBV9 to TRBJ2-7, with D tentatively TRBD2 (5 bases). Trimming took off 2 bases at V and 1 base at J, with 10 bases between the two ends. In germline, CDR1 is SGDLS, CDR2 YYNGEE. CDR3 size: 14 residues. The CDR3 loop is CASSVDSSSYEQYF. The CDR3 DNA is TGTGCCAGCAGCGTGGACTCCTCGTCCTACGAGCAGTACTTC.

The CDR3 spells CASSTTGGILFF. As DNA, the CDR3 is TGTGCCAGCTCAACCACAGGGGGCATACTGTTTTTT. This chain links TRBV18 with TRBJ1-4, with TRBD1 matching over 9 bases. Losses at the gene ends were 5 bases for V and 13 bases for J; bases not matched to a gene: 5. The CDR3 runs to 12 residues. Germline loops: CDR1 KGHSH, CDR2 LQKENI.

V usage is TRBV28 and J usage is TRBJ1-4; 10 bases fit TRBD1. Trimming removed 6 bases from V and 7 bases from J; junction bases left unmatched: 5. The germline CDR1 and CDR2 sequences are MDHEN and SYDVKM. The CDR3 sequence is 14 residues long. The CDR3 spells CASRPGTGVEKLFF. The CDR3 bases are TGTGCCAGCAGGCCCGGGACAGGGGTTGAAAAACTGTTTTTT.

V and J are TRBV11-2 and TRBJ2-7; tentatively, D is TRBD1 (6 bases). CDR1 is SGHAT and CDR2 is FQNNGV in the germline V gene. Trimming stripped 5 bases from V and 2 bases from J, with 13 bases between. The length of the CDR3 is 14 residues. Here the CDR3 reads CASSPTGLTYEQYF. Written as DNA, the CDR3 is TGTGCCAGCAGCCCGACAGGTCTTACCTACGAGCAGTACTTC.

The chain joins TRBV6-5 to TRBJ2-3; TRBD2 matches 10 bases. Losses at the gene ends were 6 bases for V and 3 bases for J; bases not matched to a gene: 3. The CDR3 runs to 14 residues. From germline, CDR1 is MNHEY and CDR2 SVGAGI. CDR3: CASRTLAGTDTQYF. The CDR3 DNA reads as TGTGCCAGCAGGACACTAGCGGGGACAGATACGCAGTATTTT.

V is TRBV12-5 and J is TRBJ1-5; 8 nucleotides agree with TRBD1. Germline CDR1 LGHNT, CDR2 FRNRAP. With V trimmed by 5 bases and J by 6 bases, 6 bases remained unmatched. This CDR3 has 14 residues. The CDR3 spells CASGPGQGGQPQHF. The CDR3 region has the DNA TGTGCTAGTGGTCCCGGACAGGGCGGTCAGCCCCAGCATTTT.

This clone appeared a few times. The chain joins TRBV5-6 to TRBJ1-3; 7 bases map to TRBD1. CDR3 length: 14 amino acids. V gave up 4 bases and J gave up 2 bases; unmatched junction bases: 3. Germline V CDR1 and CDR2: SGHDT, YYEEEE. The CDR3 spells CASSLQGTGNTIYF. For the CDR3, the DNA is TGTGCCAGCAGCCTACAGGGGACTGGAAACACCATATATTTT.

DNA for the CDR3: TGTGCCACCAGCAGAGACCCCGGGACACAAGCAACCGGGGAGCTGTTTTTT. Protein: CATSRDPGTQATGELFF. The V call is TRBV15, the J call TRBJ2-2, with D possibly TRBD1 on 6 matching bases. CDR3 size: 17 residues. The ends were cut back, 0 bases at V and 5 bases at J, with 16 bases in the middle. Germline V CDR1 and CDR2: LNHNV, YYDKDF (reference sequence).

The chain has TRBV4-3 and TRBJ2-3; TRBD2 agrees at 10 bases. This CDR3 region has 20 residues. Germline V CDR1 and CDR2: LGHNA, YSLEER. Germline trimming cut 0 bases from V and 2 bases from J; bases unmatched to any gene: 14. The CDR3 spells CASSQEDLAGELRATDTQYF. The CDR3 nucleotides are TGCGCCAGCAGCCAAGAGGACCTAGCGGGGGAACTCAGGGCCACAGATACGCAGTATTTT.

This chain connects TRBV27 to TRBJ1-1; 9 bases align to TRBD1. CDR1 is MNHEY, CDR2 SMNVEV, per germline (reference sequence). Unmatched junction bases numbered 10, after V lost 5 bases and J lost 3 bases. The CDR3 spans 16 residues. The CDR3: CASSPGDRARDTEAFF. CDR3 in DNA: TGTGCCAGCAGTCCTGGGGACAGGGCTAGGGACACTGAAGCTTTCTTT.

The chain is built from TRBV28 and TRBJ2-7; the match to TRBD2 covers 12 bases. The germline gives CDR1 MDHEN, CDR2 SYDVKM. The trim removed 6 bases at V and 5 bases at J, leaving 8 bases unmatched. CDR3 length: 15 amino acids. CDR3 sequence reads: CASSSTSGRTHEQYF. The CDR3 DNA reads TGTGCCAGCAGCTCAACTAGCGGGAGGACCCACGAGCAGTACTTC. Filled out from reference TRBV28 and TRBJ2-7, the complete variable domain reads DVKVTQSSRYLVKRTGEKVFLECVQDMDHENMFWYRQDPGLGLRLIYFSYDVKMKEKGDIPEGYSVSREKKERFSLILESASTNQTSMYLCASSSTSGRTHEQYFGPGTRLTVT.

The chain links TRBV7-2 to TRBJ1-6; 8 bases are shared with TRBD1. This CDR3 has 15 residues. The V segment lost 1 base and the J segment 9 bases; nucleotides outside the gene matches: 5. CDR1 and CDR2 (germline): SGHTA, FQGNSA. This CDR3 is CASSLGQGKFSPLHF. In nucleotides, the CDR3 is TGTGCCAGCAGCTTAGGACAGGGGAAGTTTTCACCCCTCCACTTT.

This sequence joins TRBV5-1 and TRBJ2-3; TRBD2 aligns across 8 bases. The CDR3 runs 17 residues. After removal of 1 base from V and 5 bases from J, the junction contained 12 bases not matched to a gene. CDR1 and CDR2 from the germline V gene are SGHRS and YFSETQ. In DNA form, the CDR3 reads TGCGCCAGCAGCTTGACCCGACTAGCGAATAGTATAGATACGCAGTATTTT. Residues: CASSLTRLANSIDTQYF.

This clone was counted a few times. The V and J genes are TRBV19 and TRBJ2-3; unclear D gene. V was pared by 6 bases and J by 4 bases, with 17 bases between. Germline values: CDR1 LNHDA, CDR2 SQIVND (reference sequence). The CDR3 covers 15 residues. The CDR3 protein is CASSDGAYKADTQYF. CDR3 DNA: TGTGCCAGTAGCGACGGAGCCTACAAAGCAGATACGCAGTATTTT.